At least ten counts were recorded for the clone carrying this T cell receptor beta chain. This record belongs to a study of T-cell reconstitution after alpha-beta-depleted transplantation in children. The V and J ends lost 5 bases and 0 bases respectively, with 7 bases between them. Looked up from germline, CDR1 is SEHNR and CDR2 is FQNEAQ (reference sequence). There are 13 residues in the CDR3. Molecular barcoding with unique molecular identifiers was used for the TCRbeta library. TCRdb passed the PCR reads through MiXCR, listing each CDR3 protein once. The sample lists around 410,000 distinct CDR3 sequences; roughly a tenth were seen once.

This chain connects TRBV7-9 to TRBJ1-1, with D unresolved. The source material was PBMCs from the stem cell graft donor, sampled from the stem cell graft. The sequence came from a human donor who donated a stem cell graft to a child with acute myeloid leukemia. The CDR3 sequence is CASSRNLNTEAFF. The CDR3 coding sequence is TGTGCCAGCAGCCGGAACTTGAACACTGAAGCTTTCTTT.